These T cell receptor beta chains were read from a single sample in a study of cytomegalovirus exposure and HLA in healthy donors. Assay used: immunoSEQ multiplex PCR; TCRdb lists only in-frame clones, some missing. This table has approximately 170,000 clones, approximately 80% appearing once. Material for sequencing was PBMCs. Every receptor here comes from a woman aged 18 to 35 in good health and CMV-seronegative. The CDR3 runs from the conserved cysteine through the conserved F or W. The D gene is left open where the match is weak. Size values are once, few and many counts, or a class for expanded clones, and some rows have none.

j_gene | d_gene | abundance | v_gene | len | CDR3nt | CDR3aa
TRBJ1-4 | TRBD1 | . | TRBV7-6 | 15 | TGTGCCAGCAGCACCGGGACAGGGGGAGATGAAAAACTGTTTTTT | CASSTGTGGDEKLFF
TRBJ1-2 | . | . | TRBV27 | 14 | TGTGCCAGCAGTTTGCGGTCAGGGAACTATGGCTACACCTTC | CASSLRSGNYGYTF
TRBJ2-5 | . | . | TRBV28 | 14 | TGTGCCAGCAGTACCCAGGACTCTTCCGAGACCCAGTACTTC | CASSTQDSSETQYF
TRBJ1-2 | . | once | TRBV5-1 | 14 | TGCGCCAGCAGCAGTGAGGGGGGGGGCGCAGGCTACACCTTC | CASSSEGGGAGYTF
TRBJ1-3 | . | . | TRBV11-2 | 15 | TGTGCCAGCAGCTTAGATCCGTACTCTGGAAACACCATATATTTT | CASSLDPYSGNTIYF
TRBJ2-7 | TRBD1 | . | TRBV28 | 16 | TGTGCCAGCAGTTTGCAATCCGGGACAGCCTCCTACGAGCAGTACTTC | CASSLQSGTASYEQYF
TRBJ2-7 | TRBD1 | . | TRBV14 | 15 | TGTGCCAGCAGCCAAGATCTTAGGGGGCCCGACGAGCAGTACTTC | CASSQDLRGPDEQYF
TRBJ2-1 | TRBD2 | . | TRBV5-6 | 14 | TGTGCCAGCAGCTTGGGACTAGCGGAAAATGAGCAGTTCTTC | CASSLGLAENEQFF
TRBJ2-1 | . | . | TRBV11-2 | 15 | TGTGCCAGCAGCTTAGAAGGGGTCTCATACAATGAGCAGTTCTTC | CASSLEGVSYNEQFF
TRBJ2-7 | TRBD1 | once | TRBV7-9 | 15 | TGTTCCAGCATCAGTCCCGGGACAGGGATCTACGAGCAGTACTTC | CSSISPGTGIYEQYF
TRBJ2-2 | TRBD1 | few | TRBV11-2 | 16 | TGTGCCAGCAGCTCCTGGACAGGGGCGAACACCGGGGAGCTGTTTTTT | CASSSWTGANTGELFF
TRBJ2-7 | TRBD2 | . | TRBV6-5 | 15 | TGTGCCAGCACCAAGAGGGGACTAGCGGGAACAGGGCAGTACTTC | CASTKRGLAGTGQYF
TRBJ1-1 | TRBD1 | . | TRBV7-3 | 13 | TGTGCCAGCAGCTTATACGGACAGGGTAGAGCTTTCTTT | CASSLYGQGRAFF
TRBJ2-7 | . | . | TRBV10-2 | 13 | TGCGCCAGCAGCAAACAGGGAAACTACGAGCAGTACTTC | CASSKQGNYEQYF
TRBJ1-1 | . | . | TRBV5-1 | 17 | TGCGCCAGCAGCTCCGGACAGAGTACTATCATGAACACTGAAGCTTTCTTT | CASSSGQSTIMNTEAFF
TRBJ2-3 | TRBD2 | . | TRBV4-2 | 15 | TGTGCCAGCAGCCAAGAGGGACTAGCCACAGATACGCAGTATTTT | CASSQEGLATDTQYF
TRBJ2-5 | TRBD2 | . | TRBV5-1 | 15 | TGCGCCAGCAGCTTGGCGGCTAGCGGGCAAGAGACCCAGTACTTC | CASSLAASGQETQYF
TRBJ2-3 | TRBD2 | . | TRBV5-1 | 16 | TGCGCCAGCAGCTTGGCGGGAGGGCCTGGCACAGATACGCAGTATTTT | CASSLAGGPGTDTQYF
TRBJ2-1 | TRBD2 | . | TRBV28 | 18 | TGTGCCAGCAGTTCTCGCCCTAGCGGAGATGCCTCCTACAATGAGCAGTTCTTC | CASSSRPSGDASYNEQFF
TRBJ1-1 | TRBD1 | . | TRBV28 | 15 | TGTGCCAGCACCCCTCAGTACAGGGGGAACACTGAAGCTTTCTTT | CASTPQYRGNTEAFF
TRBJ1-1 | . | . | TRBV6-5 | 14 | TGTGCCAGCAAATCGGCGGTCGTGAACACTGAAGCTTTCTTT | CASKSAVVNTEAFF
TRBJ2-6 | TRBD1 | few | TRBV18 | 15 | TGTGCCAGCTCACCGACAGGGACTGGGGCCAACGTCCTGACTTTC | CASSPTGTGANVLTF
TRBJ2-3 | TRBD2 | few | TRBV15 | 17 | TGTGCCACCAGCAGACCCGAAGGACTAGCGGGAGCGGATACGCAGTATTTT | CATSRPEGLAGADTQYF
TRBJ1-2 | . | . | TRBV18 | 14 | TGTGCCAGCTCACCCGCACTATCTAACTATGGCTACACCTTC | CASSPALSNYGYTF
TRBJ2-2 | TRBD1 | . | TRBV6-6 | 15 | TGTGCCTGCAAAGACAGGGGAGTCGACACCGGGGAGCTGTTTTTT | CACKDRGVDTGELFF
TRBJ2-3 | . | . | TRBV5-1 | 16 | TGCGCCAGCAGCTTGGTGGGGGGGCGAAGCACAGATACGCAGTATTTT | CASSLVGGRSTDTQYF
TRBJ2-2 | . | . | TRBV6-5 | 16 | TGTGCCAGCAGTTACTCGGGAGGAGGCGGGCCCGGGGAGCTGTTTTTT | CASSYSGGGGPGELFF
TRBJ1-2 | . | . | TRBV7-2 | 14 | TGTGCCAGCTTATTACGGACTTCGCAACCGGGCTACACCTTC | CASLLRTSQPGYTF
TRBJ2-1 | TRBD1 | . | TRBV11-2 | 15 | TGTGCCAGCAGCCCCGTGGGACAGGGCTACAATGAGCAGTTCTTC | CASSPVGQGYNEQFF
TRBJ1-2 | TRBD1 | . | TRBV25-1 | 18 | TGTGCCAGCAGTGACAAGACGGGACAGGGGCGTTTGGGAGGCGGCTACACCTTC | CASSDKTGQGRLGGGYTF
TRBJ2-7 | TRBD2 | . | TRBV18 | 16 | TGTGCCAGCTCACTTGTAGGTACTAGCGGGGCTTACGAGCAGTACTTC | CASSLVGTSGAYEQYF
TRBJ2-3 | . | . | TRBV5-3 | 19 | TGTGCCAGAAGCTGCTTACAGGCCCCGGGCCTGGAGAGCACAGATACGCAGTATTTT | CARSCLQAPGLESTDTQYF
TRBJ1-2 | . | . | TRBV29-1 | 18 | TGCAGCGGAGTACGCTTAGAAACAGGGAGCCGAGGGGGCTATGGCTACACCTTC | CSGVRLETGSRGGYGYTF
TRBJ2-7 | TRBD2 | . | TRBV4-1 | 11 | TGCGCCAGCAGCCGGGGGGGAACAGTTCTATTC | CASSRGGTVLF
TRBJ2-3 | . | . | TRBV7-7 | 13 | TGTGCTAGCAGCTTACTAGGCACAGATACGCAGTATTTT | CASSLLGTDTQYF
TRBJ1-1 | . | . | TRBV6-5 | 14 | TGTGCCAGCAGTTCGACACACAGGGCTGGGAGAGCTTTCTTT | CASSSTHRAGRAFF
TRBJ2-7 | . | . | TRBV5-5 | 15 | TGTGCCAGCAGCTTGGGACAGGTGATAGCTAGCGAGCAGTACTTC | CASSLGQVIASEQYF
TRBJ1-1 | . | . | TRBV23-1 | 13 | TGCGCCAGCACCAAATCGGGGAACACTGAAGCTTTCTTT | CASTKSGNTEAFF
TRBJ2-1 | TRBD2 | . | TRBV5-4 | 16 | TGTGCCAGCAGCTTGAAAAGTGGGGAGGGTTTGAATGAGCAGTTCTTC | CASSLKSGEGLNEQFF
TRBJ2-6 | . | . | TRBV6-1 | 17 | TGTGCCAGCAGTGAAGTTTCCCTAGAATCTGGGGCCAACGTCCTGACTTTC | CASSEVSLESGANVLTF
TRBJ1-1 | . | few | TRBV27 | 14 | TGTGCCAGCAGTTTAACAGGGATGAACACTGAAGCTTTCTTT | CASSLTGMNTEAFF